The sequence of this T cell receptor beta chain was determined in a study of T cell clonality in common variable immunodeficiency. This table comes from immunoSEQ multiplex PCR, and its TCRdb copy is limited to in-frame clones, with some not included. The sample has around 81,000 clones, none seen only once. This CDR3 has 17 residues. J gave up 0 bases and V 6 bases, and 10 bases lay outside the gene matches. CDR1 and CDR2 (germline): SNHLY, FYNNEI. This clone appeared many times. Read coverage stops 3 residues before the CDR3 terminus; the germline J gene supplies the remainder. This clonotype originated in a person aged 18 to 75 in good health. V usage is TRBV2 and J usage is TRBJ1-4; TRBD1 matches at 7 bases. Source material: peripheral blood mononuclear cells. CDR3 DNA (partial): TGTGCCAGCAGCTATGGACAGGTCGTTGCAACTAATGAAAAA. Translating it yields CASSYGQVVATNEK. The entire CDR3 protein is CASSYGQVVATNEKLFF.